The sequence of this T cell receptor beta chain was determined in a study of tumor and adjacent non-tumor tissue in lung cancer. Study-wide context: Some 3.9 million productive TCRbeta reads were obtained per sample on average.

No cell sorting was done before RNA was extracted from the tissue. The CDR3 is made up of 14 amino acids. Germline CDR1 is MNHEY and CDR2 is SVGAGI. The library came from three nested PCR rounds adapted from ARM-PCR protocols. Using its own MiXCR run on the multiplex PCR reads, TCRdb lists one record per CDR3 protein. The repertoire has under 150,000 distinct CDR3 sequences, approximately 66% of them found once; the top ten carry around a sixth. Findings and caveats of the study: Tumor repertoires had a smaller top 100 clone share than normal lung. Compared with tumor, normal lung showed significantly lower TCR diversity.

Regarding this clonotype: The antigen is undetermined. Possible read error: a much larger clone is one base away.

The sample consisted of lung tumor tissue. This TCR came from a man aged 60 to 69 with small cell lung cancer. The gene calls are TRBV6-5 and TRBJ2-5, with TRBD1 matching 7 bases. The CDR3 here is CANSRGQLRETQYF. The CDR3 DNA reads as TGTGCCAACAGTCGGGGACAGTTGAGGGAGACCCAGTACTTC.